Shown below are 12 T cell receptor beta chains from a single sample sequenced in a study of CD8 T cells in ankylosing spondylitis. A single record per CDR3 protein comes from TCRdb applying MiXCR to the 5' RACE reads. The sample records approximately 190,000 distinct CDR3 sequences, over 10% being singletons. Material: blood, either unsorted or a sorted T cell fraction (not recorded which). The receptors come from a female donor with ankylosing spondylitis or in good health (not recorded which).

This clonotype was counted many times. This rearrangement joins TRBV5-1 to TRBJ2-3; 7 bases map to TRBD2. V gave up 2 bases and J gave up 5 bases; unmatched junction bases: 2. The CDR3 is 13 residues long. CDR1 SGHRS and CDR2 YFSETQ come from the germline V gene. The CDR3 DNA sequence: TGCGCCAGCAGCTTCGCTAGCGGAGATACGCAGTATTTT. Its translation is CASSFASGDTQYF.

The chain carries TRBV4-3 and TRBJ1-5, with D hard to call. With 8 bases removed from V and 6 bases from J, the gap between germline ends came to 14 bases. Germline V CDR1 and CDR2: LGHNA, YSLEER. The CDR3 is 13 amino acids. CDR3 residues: CASGRTGGQPQHF. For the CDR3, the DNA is TGCGCCAGCGGCCGGACGGGAGGTCAGCCCCAGCATTTT.

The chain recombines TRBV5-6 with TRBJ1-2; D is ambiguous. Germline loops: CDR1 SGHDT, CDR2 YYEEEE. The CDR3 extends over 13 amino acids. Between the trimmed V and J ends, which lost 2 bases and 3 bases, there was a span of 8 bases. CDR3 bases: TGTGCCAGCAGCTTACCTAATGACTATGGCTACACCTTC. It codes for CASSLPNDYGYTF.

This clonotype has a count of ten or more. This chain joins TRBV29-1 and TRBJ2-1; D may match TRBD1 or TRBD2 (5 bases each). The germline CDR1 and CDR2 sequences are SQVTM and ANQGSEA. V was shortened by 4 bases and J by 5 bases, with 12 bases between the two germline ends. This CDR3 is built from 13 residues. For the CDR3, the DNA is TGCAGCGTTGGGTTTGTGGGGGACAATGAGCAGTTCTTC. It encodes CSVGFVGDNEQFF.

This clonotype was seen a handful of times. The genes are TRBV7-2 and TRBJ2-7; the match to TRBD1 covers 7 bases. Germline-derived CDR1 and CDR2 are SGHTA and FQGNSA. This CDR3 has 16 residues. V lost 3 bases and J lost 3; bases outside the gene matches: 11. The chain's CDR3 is CASSLDTGAPIYEQYF. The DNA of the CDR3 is TGTGCCAGCAGCTTGGATACAGGGGCCCCGATCTACGAGCAGTACTTC.

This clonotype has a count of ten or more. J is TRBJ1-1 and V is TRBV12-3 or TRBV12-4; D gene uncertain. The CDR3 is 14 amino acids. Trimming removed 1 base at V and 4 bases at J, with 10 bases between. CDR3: CASSLVAGATEAFF. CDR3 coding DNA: TGTGCCAGCAGTTTAGTAGCGGGTGCCACTGAAGCTTTCTTT.

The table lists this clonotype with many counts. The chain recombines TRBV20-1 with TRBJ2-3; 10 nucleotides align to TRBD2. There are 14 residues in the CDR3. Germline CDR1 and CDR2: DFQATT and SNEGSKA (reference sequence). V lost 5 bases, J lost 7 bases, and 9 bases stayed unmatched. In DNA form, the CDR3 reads TGCAGTGCTCTTTTGGCTAGCGGGAGTAATACGCAGTATTTT. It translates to CSALLASGSNTQYF.

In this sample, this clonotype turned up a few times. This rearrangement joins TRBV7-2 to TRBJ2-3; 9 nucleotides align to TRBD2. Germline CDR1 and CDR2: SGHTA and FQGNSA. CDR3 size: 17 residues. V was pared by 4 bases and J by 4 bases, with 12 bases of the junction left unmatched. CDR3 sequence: CASSSYSGRAVSDTQYF. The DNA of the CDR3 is TGTGCCAGCAGCTCCTATAGCGGGAGAGCTGTCTCAGATACGCAGTATTTT.

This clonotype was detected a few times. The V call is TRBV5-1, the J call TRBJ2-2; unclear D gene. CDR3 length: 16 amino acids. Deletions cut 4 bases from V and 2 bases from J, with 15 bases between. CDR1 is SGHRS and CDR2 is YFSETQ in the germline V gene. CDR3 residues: CASSTGSQSNTGELFF. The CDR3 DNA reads TGCGCCAGCAGCACCGGGTCTCAATCTAACACCGGGGAGCTGTTTTTT.

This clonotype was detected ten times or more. This CDR3 reads CASSLDVATYEQYF. In nucleotides, the CDR3 is TGCGCCAGCAGCTTAGACGTAGCCACCTACGAGCAGTACTTC. V gene TRBV5-1 combines with J gene TRBJ2-7; D is uncertain. Germline-derived CDR1 and CDR2 are SGHRS and YFSETQ. V lost 2 bases, J lost 2 bases, and 11 bases lay in between. The CDR3 totals 14 residues.

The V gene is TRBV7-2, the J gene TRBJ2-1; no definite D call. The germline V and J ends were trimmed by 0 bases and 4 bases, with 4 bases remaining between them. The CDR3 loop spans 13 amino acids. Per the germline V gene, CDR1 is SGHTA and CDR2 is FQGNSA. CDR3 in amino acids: CASSLARYNEQFF. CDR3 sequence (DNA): TGTGCCAGCAGCTTAGCCCGGTACAATGAGCAGTTCTTC.

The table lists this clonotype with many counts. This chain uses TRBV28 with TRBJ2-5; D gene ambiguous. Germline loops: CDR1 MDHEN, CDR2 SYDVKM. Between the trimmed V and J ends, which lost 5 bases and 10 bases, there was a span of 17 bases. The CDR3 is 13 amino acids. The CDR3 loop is CASSRMPSKVQYF. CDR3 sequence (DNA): TGTGCCAGCAGTCGGATGCCCTCTAAGGTCCAGTACTTC. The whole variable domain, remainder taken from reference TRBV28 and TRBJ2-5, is DVKVTQSSRYLVKRTGEKVFLECVQDMDHENMFWYRQDPGLGLRLIYFSYDVKMKEKGDIPEGYSVSREKKERFSLILESASTNQTSMYLCASSRMPSKVQYFGPGTRLLVL.